This entry concerns a single T cell receptor beta chain. The clone's antigen remains unknown. The data stem from a study of monozygotic twins with inflammatory bowel disease (dated by TCRdb to about 2019). For the wider study: A total of 28 monozygotic twin pairs were included in the full study, comprising nine German pairs (four IBD-concordant, five IBD-discordant) and 19 IBD-discordant Danish pairs. Disease-associated traits were sought mainly through comparisons between IBD patients and their genetically identical healthy co-twins within discordant pairs. Each individual had, on average, about 151 000 unique TCRalpha sequences and 181 000 unique TCRbeta sequences available for analysis.

What the work shows at the level of the full study, not this receptor alone: Repertoire similarity did not differ between concordant and discordant twins, possibly due to limited statistical power. IBD patients had lower TCRbeta repertoire diversity, measured by the inverse Simpson index, than their healthy co-twins. Because patients were on differing immunosuppressive treatments, the repertoires may have picked up extra background noise and inter-individual variability. Distinction between different T cell subtypes could not be achieved in the analysis. IBD patients shared fewer clonotypes with other individuals than healthy twins did, most markedly in patients showing signs of disease activity. No single strong signal or clonotype linked to IBD turned up in the results, so the idea that one exists was not supported.

From each donor, a roughly 2.7 ml peripheral blood sample was collected into PAXgene tubes and stored at -80 degrees C. Without any T cell sorting, total RNA was extracted from whole blood using the PAXgene blood miRNA kit on an automated QIAcube. Peripheral blood from monozygotic twin pairs concordant or discordant for inflammatory bowel disease was subjected to deep TCRalpha and TCRbeta repertoire profiling with unique molecular barcoding. Smoking habits were recorded for all twin pairs, and individuals were classified as current, former or never smokers. Library preparation was by 5' RACE. For each TCR library, around 3,500 ng of total RNA was used. For each sample, cDNA synthesis was carried out in eight separate reactions using SMARTScribe reverse transcriptase. During cDNA synthesis, unique molecular identifiers containing a 6-nucleotide sample barcode were introduced by template switching. TCRalpha and TCRbeta cDNA was amplified in two nested PCRs of around 15 and 10 cycles, and bead purification was carried out after each PCR. Before amplification, cDNA was treated with uracil DNA-glycosylase and purified using the QIAquick PCR purification kit. The second PCR added Illumina TruSeq-compatible adapters along with sample-specific barcodes. TapeStation and Qubit were used to check library quality and concentration, and about 5.2 ng of each library went into the pool. Pooled libraries were sequenced on an Illumina HiSeq2500 single-index Rapid Run with 2 x 100 bp reads and custom sequencing primers. In the authors' own workflow: MiGEC version 1.2.6 was used for UMI-based consensus assembly to correct PCR and sequencing errors. MiXCR version 2.1.1 was used for V(D)J alignment, clonotype assembly and CDR3 extraction. To normalise gene usage, clonotype sharing and MAIT/NKT TCR abundance, the analysis used the top 1000, 10 000 and 20 000 clonotypes per sample. Diversity was computed as the inverse Simpson index with the vegan R package after downsampling to 27 000 UMIs. Statistical testing used paired Mann-Whitney U tests on the discordant twin pairs and applied Benjamini-Hochberg correction for multiple testing. After the reads were reprocessed by TCRdb, one entry was made per CDR3 protein sequence, with no DNA. The V and J calls and clone size are TCRdb's, not the authors'. In this sample's table one finds 150,000 or so distinct CDR3 sequences. 6.5% to 9% of the sample goes to the ten largest clones.

Taken from the germline V gene, the CDR1 and CDR2 loops are SGHVS and FNYEAQ. From the cysteine up to the phenylalanine, the CDR3 has a length of 13 residues. The entry carries no DNA sequence. Sequenced input: blood. This sequence originates from a human donor with ulcerative colitis or Crohn's disease, or a healthy co-twin of an affected twin (not recorded which). This receptor chain uses TRBV7-6 and TRBJ1-1. The CDR3 protein sequence reads: CASSLRDFSKAFF. Where the CDR3 stops, the reference TRBV7-6 and TRBJ1-1 genes take over; the full variable domain is GAGVSQSPRYKVTKRGQDVALRCDPISGHVSLYWYRQALGQGPEFLTYFNYEAQQDKSGLPNDRFSAERPEGSISTLTIQRTEQRDSAMYRCASSLRDFSKAFFGQGTRLTVV.